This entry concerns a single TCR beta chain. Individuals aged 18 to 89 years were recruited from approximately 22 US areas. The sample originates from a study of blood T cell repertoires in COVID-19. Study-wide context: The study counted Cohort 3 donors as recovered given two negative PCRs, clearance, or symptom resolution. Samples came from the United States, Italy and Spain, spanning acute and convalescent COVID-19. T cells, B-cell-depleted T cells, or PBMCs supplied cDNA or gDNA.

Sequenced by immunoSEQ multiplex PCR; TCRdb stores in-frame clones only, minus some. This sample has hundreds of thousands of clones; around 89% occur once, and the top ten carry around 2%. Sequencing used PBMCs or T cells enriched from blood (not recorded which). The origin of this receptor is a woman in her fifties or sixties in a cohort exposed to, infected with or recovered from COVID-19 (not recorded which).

CDR3 in amino acids: CASRGQGAFGNQPQHF. The CDR3 region has the DNA TGTGCCAGCCGGGGACAGGGTGCTTTCGGCAATCAGCCCCAGCATTTT. The chain has TRBV19 and TRBJ1-5; the match to TRBD1 covers 9 bases. The ends lost 9 bases at V and 2 bases at J; junction bases unmatched: 11. This CDR3 has 16 amino acids. CDR1 and CDR2 from the germline V gene are LNHDA and SQIVND (reference sequence). The full variable domain, rest sourced from reference TRBV19 and TRBJ1-5, is DGGITQSPKYLFRKEGQNVTLSCEQNLNHDAMYWYRQDPGQGLRLIYYSQIVNDFQKGDIAEGYSVSREKKESFPLTVTSAQKNPTAFYLCASRGQGAFGNQPQHFGDGTRLSIL.